Below are 16 T cell receptor beta chains sequenced from a single sample in a study. Tregs were sorted as CD4+CD25+CD127-/low cells. TCRdb recomputed calls from the 5' RACE reads with MiXCR, one row per CDR3 protein. The data contain more than 8,000 distinct CDR3 sequences, approximately 25% of them seen just once; the ten biggest clones take up about 3.2%. What was sequenced was Tregs sorted from blood. Receptors were obtained from a female donor with breast cancer.

V and J are TRBV7-9 and TRBJ1-5; no clear D gene. Germline V gene data show CDR1 as SEHNR and CDR2 as FQNEAQ (reference sequence). The length of the CDR3 is 14 residues. Trimming took off 5 bases at V and 1 base at J, with 9 bases between the two ends. The CDR3: CASSPGRSNQPQHF. The CDR3 nucleotides are TGTGCCAGCAGCCCCGGACGGAGCAATCAGCCCCAGCATTTT.

The gene calls are TRBV20-1 and TRBJ1-1; possible D gene TRBD1, 5 bases. The germline V and J ends were trimmed by 0 bases and 7 bases, with 15 bases remaining between them. From germline, CDR1 is DFQATT and CDR2 SNEGSKA (reference sequence). The CDR3 is made up of 14 amino acids. For the CDR3, the DNA is TGCAGTGCTAGAGATAGGTGGGGCGCAGGTGAAGCTTTCTTT. Its translation is CSARDRWGAGEAFF.

This clonotype came up many times. This chain links TRBV29-1 with TRBJ2-1; D ambiguous. With 6 bases removed from V and 2 bases from J, the gap between germline ends came to 5 bases. In germline, CDR1 is SQVTM, CDR2 ANQGSEA. The CDR3 is made up of 11 amino acids. The CDR3 here is CSVTAYNEQFF. The CDR3 coding sequence is TGCAGCGTCACAGCCTACAATGAGCAGTTCTTC.

In its sample, this clonotype was seen a few times. The rearrangement joins TRBV12-3 or TRBV12-4 to TRBJ2-5; D is unclear. V lost 6 bases and J 5 bases, leaving 13 bases between the germline ends. The CDR3 loop spans 13 amino acids. CDR3 sequence reads: CASRSGAHETQYF. The CDR3, as DNA: TGTGCCAGCAGGTCAGGTGCACACGAGACCCAGTACTTC.

J is TRBJ1-1 and V is TRBV9; tentatively, D is TRBD1 (6 bases). V gave up 3 bases and J gave up 1 base, with 10 bases separating them. The germline CDR1 and CDR2 sequences are SGDLS and YYNGEE. This CDR3 is 14 amino acids long. The CDR3 bases are TGTGCCAGCAGCGCCGTACAGGGGAACACTGAAGCTTTCTTT. Its translation: CASSAVQGNTEAFF.

By sample share, this clonotype is medium-sized (0.01 to 0.1%). This sequence joins TRBV5-1 and TRBJ2-7; TRBD2 might be the D (6 bases). The CDR3 runs 15 residues. Germline V gene data show CDR1 as SGHRS and CDR2 as YFSETQ. With 4 bases removed from V and 1 base from J, the gap between germline ends came to 15 bases. Here the CDR3 reads CASSPGGIGSYEQYF. CDR3 in DNA: TGCGCCAGCAGCCCCGGGGGAATTGGTTCCTACGAGCAGTACTTC.

The chain is built from TRBV20-1 and TRBJ1-1; D ambiguous. The V end lost 3 bases, the J end lost 9 bases, and 11 bases lay between the germline ends. Germline-derived CDR1 and CDR2 are DFQATT and SNEGSKA (reference sequence). The CDR3 spans 11 residues. CDR3 in DNA: TGCAGTGCTAGGGACGGAATGAAAGCTTTCTTT. It yields the protein CSARDGMKAFF.

The chain couples TRBV9 to TRBJ2-1; tentative D call: TRBD2 (6 bases). Germline V CDR1 and CDR2: SGDLS, YYNGEE. Trimming shortened V by 0 bases and J by 3 bases, and 13 bases separated the two germline ends. The CDR3 has 16 amino acids. CDR3 protein: CASSVEEGPSYNEQFF. CDR3 DNA: TGTGCCAGCAGCGTAGAGGAGGGTCCGAGCTACAATGAGCAGTTCTTC.

This clonotype is labeled medium-sized. One junction end does not reproduce the germline sequence, and a read error may be involved. V is TRBV6-5 and J is TRBJ2-7, with 7 bases fitting TRBD1. The CDR3 is 13 amino acids. Germline lookup yields CDR1 MNHEY and CDR2 SVGAGI. The CDR3 reads CASSGTVYGERYF. The CDR3, as DNA: TGTGCCAGCAGTGGGACAGTCTACGGCGAGCGGTACTTC.

This clonotype is deemed medium-sized. A read error may account for a junction end that differs from germline. CDR3: CAGSLLAGVLTDTQYF. CDR3 in DNA: TGTGCCGGCAGCCTGCTAGCGGGAGTGCTCACAGATACGCAGTATTTT. The chain uses TRBV7-8 and TRBJ2-3, with TRBD2 identical over 10 bases. CDR3 size: 16 residues. Germline V gene data show CDR1 as SGHVS and CDR2 as FQNEAQ.

This clonotype was counted many times. The rearrangement joins TRBV4-1 to TRBJ2-7, with TRBD2 identical over 9 bases. Germline V gene lookup returns CDR1 MGHRA and CDR2 YSYEKL. The CDR3 is 18 amino acids. Trimming took 0 bases from V and 5 from J; bases not matched to a gene: 14. CDR3 sequence reads: CASSQDDGASGTRNEQYF. CDR3 sequence (DNA): TGCGCCAGCAGCCAAGATGATGGGGCTAGCGGGACCAGGAACGAGCAGTACTTC.

This chain connects TRBV29-1 to TRBJ2-1; no clear D. Germline V gives CDR1 SQVTM, CDR2 ANQGSEA. Trimming took off 3 bases at V and 4 bases at J, with 16 bases between the two ends. CDR3 length: 15 amino acids. CDR3 amino acids: CSVDSLVKGYNEQFF. The CDR3 region has the DNA TGCAGCGTTGATTCCTTAGTAAAAGGTTACAATGAGCAGTTCTTC.

This clonotype was observed many times. The CDR3 coding sequence is TGTGCCAGCAGTGAATATCTGGGACGTACCGAAGAGACCCAGTACTTC. Amino acids: CASSEYLGRTEETQYF. V gene TRBV6-1 combines with J gene TRBJ2-5; D could derive from TRBD1 or TRBD2 (5 bases each). CDR1 is MNHNS, CDR2 SASEGT, per germline. V shed 2 bases and J shed 3 bases, with 16 bases lying between them. The CDR3 has 16 residues.

About this clonotype: A much larger clone lies a single base off, so this may be a read error. The V gene is TRBV19, the J gene TRBJ1-5, with unresolved D. V was cut by 2 bases and J by 0 bases, with 8 bases left in between. This CDR3 comprises 15 residues. In germline, CDR1 is LNHDA, CDR2 SQIVND (reference sequence). CDR3 sequence (DNA): TGTGCCAGTAGTATAAGCAGGCCTAGCAATCAGCCCCAGCATTTT. This gives the protein CASSISRPSNQPQHF.

This clonotype rates as medium-sized (0.01 to 0.1%). This chain connects TRBV7-3 to TRBJ1-1, with D maybe TRBD1 (5 bases). Trimming stripped 1 base from V and 7 bases from J, with 13 bases between. CDR1 and CDR2 (germline): SGHTA, FQGTGA. The CDR3 runs 14 residues. The CDR3 here is CASSLMGGGGEAFF. The CDR3 nucleotides read TGTGCCAGCAGCTTAATGGGTGGGGGGGGTGAAGCTTTCTTT.

This clonotype showed up many times. The V and J genes are TRBV19 and TRBJ2-3; 7 nucleotides agree with TRBD2. Per germline, CDR1 LNHDA and CDR2 SQIVND (reference sequence). V was clipped by 11 bases and J by 6 bases; unmatched bases: 11. This CDR3 is built from 13 residues. This chain's CDR3 is CASYGGLLDTQYF. The DNA of the CDR3 is TGTGCCTCTTATGGGGGACTACTGGATACGCAGTATTTT.